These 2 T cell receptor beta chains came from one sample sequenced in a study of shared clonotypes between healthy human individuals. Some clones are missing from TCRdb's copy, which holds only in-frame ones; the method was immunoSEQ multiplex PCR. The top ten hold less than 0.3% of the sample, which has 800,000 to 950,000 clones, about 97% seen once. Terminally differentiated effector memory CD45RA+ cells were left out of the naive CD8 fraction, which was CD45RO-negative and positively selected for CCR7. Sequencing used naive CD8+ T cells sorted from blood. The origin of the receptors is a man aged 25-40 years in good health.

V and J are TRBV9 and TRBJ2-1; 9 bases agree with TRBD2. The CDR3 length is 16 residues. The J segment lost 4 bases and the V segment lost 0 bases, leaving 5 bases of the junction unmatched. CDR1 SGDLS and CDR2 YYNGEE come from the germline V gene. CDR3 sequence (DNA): TGTGCCAGCAGCGTAGCTATGACTAGCGGTTACAATGAGCAGTTCTTC. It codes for CASSVAMTSGYNEQFF.

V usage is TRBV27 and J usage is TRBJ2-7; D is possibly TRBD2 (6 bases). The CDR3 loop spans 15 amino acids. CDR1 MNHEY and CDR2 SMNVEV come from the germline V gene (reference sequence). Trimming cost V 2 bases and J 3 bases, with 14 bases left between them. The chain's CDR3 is CASSLTGDSYYEQYF. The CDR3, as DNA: TGTGCCAGCAGTTTAACGGGGGACTCCTACTACGAGCAGTACTTC.